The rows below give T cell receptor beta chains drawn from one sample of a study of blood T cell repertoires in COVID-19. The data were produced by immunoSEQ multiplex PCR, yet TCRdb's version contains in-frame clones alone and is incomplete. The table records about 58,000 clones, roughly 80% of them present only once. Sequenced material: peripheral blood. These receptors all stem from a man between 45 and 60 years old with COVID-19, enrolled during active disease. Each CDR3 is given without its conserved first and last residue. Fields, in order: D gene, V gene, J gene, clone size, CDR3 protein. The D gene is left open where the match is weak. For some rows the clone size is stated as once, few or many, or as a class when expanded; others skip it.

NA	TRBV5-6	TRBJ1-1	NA	ASSLIGIGEGTEAF
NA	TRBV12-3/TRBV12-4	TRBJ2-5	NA	ASLASQETQY
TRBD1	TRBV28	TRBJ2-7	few	ASSFGQGASSYEQY
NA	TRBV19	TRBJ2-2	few	ASSAIQVITGELF
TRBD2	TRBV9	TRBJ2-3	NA	ASSVTSVPTDTQY
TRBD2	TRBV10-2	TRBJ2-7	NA	ASSETSGLYEQY
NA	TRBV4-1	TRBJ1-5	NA	ASSQEVSGNQPQH
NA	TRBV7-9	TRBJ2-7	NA	ASSPTPRGTEQY
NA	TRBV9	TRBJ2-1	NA	ASSVGASSTNEQF
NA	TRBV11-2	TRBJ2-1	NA	ASSSQRSSYNEQF
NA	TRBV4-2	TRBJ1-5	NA	ASSQSGQYSNQPQH
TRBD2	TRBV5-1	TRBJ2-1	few	ASSLTSGRDNEQF
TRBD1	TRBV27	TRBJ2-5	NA	ASSLGGTGGGPQETQY
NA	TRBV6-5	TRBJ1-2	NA	ASGKGFAYGYT
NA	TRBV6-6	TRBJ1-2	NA	ASSHHFYGYT
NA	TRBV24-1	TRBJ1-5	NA	APFWNRAGQPQH
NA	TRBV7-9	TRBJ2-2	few	ANDRPVNPYTGELF
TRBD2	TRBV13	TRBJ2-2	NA	ASSPATSGAGELF
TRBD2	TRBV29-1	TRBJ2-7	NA	SVAVIAGSYEQY
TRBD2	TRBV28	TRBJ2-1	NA	ASRIGTSGIRGEQF
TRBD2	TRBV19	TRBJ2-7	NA	ASSISASGRREQY
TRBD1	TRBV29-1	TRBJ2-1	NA	SVETGNEQF
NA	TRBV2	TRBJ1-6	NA	ASGAISYNSPLH
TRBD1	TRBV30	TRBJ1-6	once	ACRGQLDSPLH
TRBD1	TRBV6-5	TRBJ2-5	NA	ASRKQGWGGETQY
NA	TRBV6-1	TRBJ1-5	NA	ASSERWSSNQPQH
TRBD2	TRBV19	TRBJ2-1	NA	ASSRDETSGRDNEQF
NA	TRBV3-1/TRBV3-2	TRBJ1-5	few	ASSQGLQNQPQH
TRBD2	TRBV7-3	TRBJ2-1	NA	ASSWTSRDNEQF
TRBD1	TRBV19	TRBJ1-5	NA	ASSINRGAWPQH
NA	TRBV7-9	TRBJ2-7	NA	ASSQIEGEQY
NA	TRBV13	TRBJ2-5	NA	ASSLGLGPFETQY
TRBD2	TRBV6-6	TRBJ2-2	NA	ASSPRRLAGGLAGELF
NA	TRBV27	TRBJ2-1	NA	ASITRRVYNEQF
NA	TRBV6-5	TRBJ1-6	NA	ASSGRVQNSPLH
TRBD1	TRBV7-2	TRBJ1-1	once	ASSLPGGRSTEAF
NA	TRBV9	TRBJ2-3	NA	ASSVRQGSSDTQY
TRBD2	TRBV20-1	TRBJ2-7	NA	SASRAAGDWYEQY
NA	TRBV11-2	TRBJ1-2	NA	ASSLGLGAQSYGYT
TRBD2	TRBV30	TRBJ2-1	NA	AWSVGLADSYNEQF
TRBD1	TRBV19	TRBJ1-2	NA	ASGQGRGYT